These 29 T cell receptor beta chains were all obtained from the same sample, sequenced in a study of blood T cells in healthy people across ages. Combining a sample-barcoded 5' primer with a J-beta primer mix, a second PCR ran for about 7 to 11 cycles. TCRdb passed the 5' RACE reads through MiXCR, listing each CDR3 protein once. Here the sample spans roughly 730,000 distinct CDR3 sequences, more than 55% being singletons. Material: blood. All receptors come from a man aged 40-49 years in good health.

The V and J genes are TRBV7-3 and TRBJ2-3, with D maybe TRBD2 (7 bases). This CDR3 has 16 residues. Trimming took 5 bases from V and 7 from J, leaving 22 bases between them. Germline CDR1 and CDR2: SGHTA and FQGTGA. The CDR3 region is CASSLDLSGGLNTQYF. CDR3 DNA sequence: TGTGCCAGCAGCCTGGACCTGTCGGGGGGCCTAAATACGCAGTATTTT.

V and J are TRBV28 and TRBJ1-3; 8 bases fit TRBD1. V lost 8 bases to trimming and J lost 0 bases; unmatched junction nucleotides: 3. The CDR3 covers 14 residues. CDR1 is MDHEN, CDR2 SYDVKM, per germline. CDR3 protein: CASDDRGSGNTIYF. The CDR3 nucleotides read TGTGCCAGCGATGACAGGGGCTCTGGAAACACCATATATTTT.

This clonotype has a count of ten or more. The chain couples TRBV7-2 to TRBJ2-5, with 10 bases lining up with TRBD1. CDR3 length: 13 amino acids. The V segment lost 1 base and the J segment 7 bases; nucleotides outside the gene matches: 0. From germline, CDR1 is SGHTA and CDR2 FQGNSA. In DNA, the CDR3 is TGTGCCAGCAGCTTAGGGACAGGGGGGACCCAGTACTTC. Translated: CASSLGTGGTQYF.

This clonotype was counted a few times. The chain links TRBV20-1 to TRBJ2-7, with 8 bases aligning to TRBD1. Losses at the gene ends were 6 bases for V and 0 bases for J; bases not matched to a gene: 10. Germline V gives CDR1 DFQATT, CDR2 SNEGSKA (reference sequence). The CDR3 runs to 15 residues. The CDR3: CSAHSGDRLSYEQYF. Written as DNA, the CDR3 is TGCAGTGCCCATTCGGGGGACAGGCTCTCCTACGAGCAGTACTTC.

CDR3 nucleotides: TGCGCCAGCAGCCAAGATCTCTTGGGACGAGAGACCCAGTACTTC. This translates into CASSQDLLGRETQYF. This sequence joins TRBV4-3 and TRBJ2-5; the D call may be TRBD1 or TRBD2 (5 bases each). There are 15 residues in the CDR3. V was trimmed by 0 bases and J by 4 bases, leaving 12 bases between them. CDR1 is LGHNA, CDR2 YSLEER, per germline.

J is TRBJ2-1 and V is TRBV11-2, with D possibly matching TRBD1 (6 bases). The CDR3 totals 16 residues. The germline CDR1 and CDR2 sequences are SGHAT and FQNNGV. V was cut by 3 bases and J by 5 bases, with 17 bases left in between. The CDR3: CASSFYQGMVHNEQFF. The DNA for the CDR3 is TGTGCCAGCAGCTTTTACCAGGGGATGGTCCACAATGAGCAGTTCTTC.

V gene TRBV27 combines with J gene TRBJ2-1; TRBD2 is a possible D gene (5 bases). The CDR3 is made up of 14 amino acids. The V and J ends lost 5 bases and 8 bases respectively, with 16 bases between them. CDR1 and CDR2 (germline): MNHEY, SMNVEV (reference sequence). CDR3 amino acids: CASSPGLDWDEQFF. The CDR3 DNA is TGTGCCAGCAGTCCCGGACTGGATTGGGATGAGCAGTTCTTC.

The chain employs TRBV5-8 and TRBJ2-7; TRBD2 agrees at 9 bases. V shed 4 bases, J shed 5 bases, and the junction held 10 bases outside the gene matches. Per the germline V gene, CDR1 is SGHTS and CDR2 is YDEGEE. This CDR3 has 15 amino acids. The CDR3 here is CASSGIAGVVHEQYF. CDR3 nucleotides: TGTGCCAGCAGCGGAATAGCGGGAGTCGTCCACGAGCAGTACTTC.

The CDR3: CASSPQGVDETQYF. CDR3 DNA: TGTGCCAGCAGCCCCCAGGGGGTTGACGAGACCCAGTACTTC. The J gene is TRBJ2-4, the V gene TRBV7-2, with 7 bases matching TRBD1. The J call may be mistaken, given a closer DNA end match to TRBJ2-5. In germline, CDR1 is SGHTA, CDR2 FQGNSA. The CDR3 covers 14 residues.

The J gene is TRBJ2-4, the V gene TRBV29-1; no firm D call. This CDR3 has 12 amino acids. Trimming took 4 bases from V and 9 from J, leaving 13 bases between them. Looked up from germline, CDR1 is SQVTM and CDR2 is ANQGSEA. CDR3 DNA: TGCAGCGTTGTCGACGGTCCAAGCATTCAGTACTTC. Translation: CSVVDGPSIQYF. Supplemented by reference TRBV29-1 and TRBJ2-4, the full variable domain reads SAVISQKPSRDICQRGTSLTIQCQVDSQVTMMFWYRQQPGQSLTLIATANQGSEATYESGFVIDKFPISRPNLTFSTLTVSNMSPEDSSIYLCSVVDGPSIQYFGAGTRLSVL.

The sample holds a few counts of this clonotype. The CDR3 here is CASSLAPRGGRTDTQYF. CDR3 bases: TGTGCCAGCAGCTTAGCTCCGCGGGGGGGCCGCACAGATACGCAGTATTTT. The rearrangement links TRBV7-9 to TRBJ2-3, with 9 positions matching TRBD2. Germline V gene lookup returns CDR1 SEHNR and CDR2 FQNEAQ (reference sequence). This CDR3 has 17 residues. Trimming took 0 bases from V and 1 from J; bases not matched to a gene: 5.

The chain employs TRBV13 and TRBJ2-1; D tentatively reads TRBD1 or TRBD2 (6 bases each). The germline V and J ends were trimmed by 5 bases and 7 bases, with 12 bases remaining between them. The CDR3 loop spans 13 amino acids. Germline V lookup: CDR1 PRHDT, CDR2 FYEKMQ (reference sequence). For the CDR3, the DNA is TGTGCCAGCAGCCCTCCGGGGGCGAATGAGCAGTTCTTC. It translates to CASSPPGANEQFF.

This clonotype was seen only a few times. The rearrangement uses TRBV10-3 and TRBJ2-5; 10 nucleotides line up with TRBD2. The CDR3 length is 16 residues. V dropped 2 bases and J dropped 5; count of bases not matched to a gene: 8. The germline gives CDR1 ENHRY, CDR2 SYGVKD. The CDR3 is CAISEDSGGPGETQYF. The DNA for the CDR3 is TGTGCCATCAGTGAGGATAGCGGGGGGCCCGGGGAGACCCAGTACTTC.

This clonotype appeared a few times. V and J are TRBV12-3 or TRBV12-4 and TRBJ2-7; TRBD1 agrees at 9 bases. CDR3 length equals 13 residues. The junction had 4 bases not matched to a gene; V was cut back by 8 bases and J by 2 bases. CDR3 in DNA: TGTGCCAGCGGACAGGGGTTGCCCTACGAGCAGTACTTC. Amino acids: CASGQGLPYEQYF.

This rearrangement joins TRBV5-5 to TRBJ1-5; D may be TRBD1 (5 bases). Between the trimmed V and J ends, which lost 4 bases and 2 bases, there was a span of 13 bases. This CDR3 has 15 residues. The germline gives CDR1 SGHKS, CDR2 YYEKEE (reference sequence). The CDR3 sequence is CASSPRGVRNQPQHF. In nucleotides, the CDR3 is TGTGCCAGCAGCCCTAGGGGTGTTCGCAATCAGCCCCAGCATTTT.

This clonotype was counted once. Sequence at one end of the junction differs from germline and may be a read error. The chain joins TRBV6-6 to TRBJ2-2, with 10 bases lining up with TRBD1. The length of the CDR3 is 16 residues. Looked up from germline, CDR1 is MNHNY and CDR2 is SVGAGI (reference sequence). DNA for the CDR3: TGTGCCAGCAGTTACTCGGGACAGGGGTCCACCGGGGAGCCGTTTTTT. Translating gives CASSYSGQGSTGEPFF.

The chain employs TRBV6-5 and TRBJ1-6; D is unclear. The CDR3 consists of 15 residues. V lost 6 bases to trimming and J lost 4 bases, with 13 bases between them. The germline gives CDR1 MNHEY, CDR2 SVGAGI. The CDR3 DNA follows: TGTGCCAGCAGACGAAGTGGGGTGTATAATTCACCCCTCCACTTT. Translated: CASRRSGVYNSPLHF.

The chain couples TRBV6-2 or TRBV6-3 to TRBJ2-3, with 7 bases fitting TRBD2. Losses at the gene ends were 0 bases for V and 3 bases for J; bases not matched to a gene: 0. Germline V gives CDR1 MNHEY, CDR2 SVGEGT. The CDR3 length is 14 residues. The CDR3 bases are TGTGCCAGCAGTTACTCACTAGCGACAGATACGCAGTATTTT. Protein product: CASSYSLATDTQYF.

This chain joins TRBV7-9 and TRBJ2-7; D possibly uses TRBD1 or TRBD2 (6 bases each). Judging by the DNA end, TRBJ2-5 fits better; the J call may be wrong. Germline CDR1 SEHNR, CDR2 FQNEAQ (reference sequence). The CDR3 totals 15 residues. CDR3 amino acids: CASSFPEGEPETQYF. The CDR3 DNA sequence: TGTGCCAGCAGCTTCCCGGAGGGGGAGCCAGAGACCCAGTACTTC.

V is TRBV5-1 and J is TRBJ1-1; D is unclear. Per the germline V gene, CDR1 is SGHRS and CDR2 is YFSETQ. Trimming removed 0 bases from V and 1 base from J, with 7 bases in between. The length of the CDR3 is 14 residues. CDR3 coding DNA: TGCGCCAGCAGCTTGGGTCCAGGGAACACTGAAGCTTTCTTT. It codes for CASSLGPGNTEAFF.

V and J are TRBV12-3 or TRBV12-4 and TRBJ2-1; 13 bases match TRBD2. V trimming: 5 bases; J trimming: 3 bases; junction bases outside the gene matches: 7. CDR3 size: 17 residues. CDR3 loop: CASSRLAGGGIYNEQFF. CDR3 nucleotides: TGTGCCAGCAGTCGACTAGCGGGAGGTGGGATCTACAATGAGCAGTTCTTC.

The CDR3: CASSSGGGLETQYF. CDR3 nucleotide sequence: TGCGCCAGCAGCTCCGGCGGGGGGCTCGAGACCCAGTACTTC. The chain combines TRBV5-1 with TRBJ2-5; TRBD2 agrees at 8 bases. This CDR3 spans 14 amino acids. The V gene end was trimmed by 3 bases and the J gene end by 5 bases; junction bases not matched to a gene: 6. Germline V gives CDR1 SGHRS, CDR2 YFSETQ.

The chain combines TRBV4-3 with TRBJ1-1; the D is unclear. This CDR3 is 19 amino acids long. V gave up 4 bases and J gave up 4 bases, with 28 bases separating them. CDR1 and CDR2 from the germline V gene are LGHNA and YSLEER. The CDR3 DNA reads TGCGCCAGCAGCCTTGAAGCACCCGGAGGCGAACTCATTACCACTGAAGCTTTCTTT. Translating gives CASSLEAPGGELITTEAFF.

V and J are TRBV29-1 and TRBJ1-2; D is perhaps TRBD1 (5 bases). CDR1 is SQVTM, CDR2 ANQGSEA, per germline. There are 10 residues in the CDR3. V shed 7 bases and J shed 6 bases, with 9 bases lying between them. For the CDR3, the DNA is TGCAGCGCGGGACTTGATGGCTACACCTTC. It yields the protein CSAGLDGYTF.

V and J are TRBV6-1 and TRBJ1-6; no reliable D call. The CDR3 totals 15 residues. The V end was cut by 0 bases, the J end by 9 bases, with 12 bases between. CDR1 is MNHNS and CDR2 is SASEGT in the germline V gene. CDR3 loop: CASSEAPQKGSPLHF. The CDR3 coding sequence is TGTGCCAGCAGTGAAGCGCCCCAGAAGGGTTCACCCCTCCACTTT.

The chain combines TRBV11-2 with TRBJ2-1, with D unresolved. Germline CDR1 and CDR2: SGHAT and FQNNGV. V lost 2 bases and J lost 6, with 14 bases in between. This CDR3 has 15 residues. Here the CDR3 reads CASSLLVSPSNEQFF. CDR3 nucleotide sequence: TGTGCCAGCAGCTTACTCGTGTCTCCCTCCAATGAGCAGTTCTTC.

This chain links TRBV27 with TRBJ2-1; TRBD2 agrees at 7 bases. Germline assignment: CDR1 MNHEY and CDR2 SMNVEV (reference sequence). J lost 11 bases, V lost 4 bases, and 11 bases had no gene match. CDR3 length equals 14 residues. CDR3 protein: CASSSGGGSRKQFF. CDR3 in DNA: TGTGCCAGCAGTTCGGGCGGCGGGAGTAGGAAGCAGTTCTTC.

This clonotype has a handful of counts. CDR3: CSVTVSSYEQYF. The DNA of the CDR3 is TGCAGCGTGACGGTGAGCTCCTACGAGCAGTACTTC. The chain joins TRBV29-1 to TRBJ2-7; D call uncertain. V lost 6 bases to trimming and J lost 0 bases, with 9 bases between them. The CDR3 is 12 amino acids. Germline-derived CDR1 and CDR2 are SQVTM and ANQGSEA.

The rearrangement links TRBV24-1 to TRBJ2-7, with TRBD1 as a possible D gene (6 bases). Germline loops: CDR1 KGHDR, CDR2 SFDVKD. Between the trimmed V and J ends, which lost 5 bases and 0 bases, there was a span of 13 bases. The CDR3 totals 15 residues. For the CDR3, the DNA is TGTGCCACCAGTGGAACCCGGACAGACTCCTACGAGCAGTACTTC. Amino acid sequence: CATSGTRTDSYEQYF.